This T cell receptor beta chain is drawn from a study of shared T cell receptors in the human thymus. Using immunoSEQ multiplex PCR, the repertoire was profiled, and TCRdb retains in-frame clones only, with some absent. The sample lists 500,000 to 850,000 clones, approximately 87% occurring once. The data were also submitted as part of a second study, on human thymus T cells.

The receptor's source is a boy less than two years old with a congenital heart defect. Sequenced sample: thymocytes.

The CDR3 sequence: CASFNGTGLRDTQYF. CDR3 DNA: TGTGCCTCTTTCAATGGGACAGGGTTACGAGATACGCAGTATTTT. The chain couples TRBV10-3 to TRBJ2-3; 9 bases align to TRBD1. The V gene end was trimmed by 11 bases and the J gene end by 5 bases; junction bases not matched to a gene: 14. Germline V lookup: CDR1 ENHRY, CDR2 SYGVKD. CDR3 size: 15 residues.